This T cell receptor beta chain was captured in a study of blood T cell repertoires in COVID-19. On the study more broadly: Researchers got acute and convalescent COVID-19 samples from the United States, Italy and Spain. Sources were T cells, B-cell-depleted T cells, or PBMCs; the material itself was cDNA or gDNA.

The V end lost 4 bases, the J end lost 5 bases, and 14 bases lay between the germline ends. This CDR3 region has 14 residues. Looked up from germline, CDR1 is KGHSH and CDR2 is LQKENI. In the study's own analysis: Scientists estimated how many nucleated cells there were by amplifying reference gene primers. Assay used: immunoSEQ multiplex PCR; TCRdb lists only in-frame clones, some missing. V, J and clone size reflect that table, while D and trimming were determined from the DNA. The data contain some 260,000 clones, about four fifths of them seen just once; the ten biggest clones take up nearly 9%. The sequenced material came from peripheral blood. The V gene is TRBV18, the J gene TRBJ1-1; possible D gene TRBD1, 5 bases. This receptor was obtained from a man older than 75 with acute or convalescent COVID-19. The CDR3: CASSLDFRGTEAFF. The CDR3, as DNA: TGTGCCAGCTCACTTGATTTCCGGGGGACTGAAGCTTTCTTT.